A single sample is the source of the 13 T cell receptor beta chains below, sequenced in a study of T cells in Graves' hyperthyroidism and ophthalmopathy. TCR beta CDR3 regions were amplified from RNA transcripts. The HTBI primer set was used in a first-round RT-PCR of the TCR CDR3. TCRdb used MiXCR to reprocess the multiplex PCR reads, holding one entry per CDR3 protein. Among about 350,000 distinct CDR3 sequences, around a sixth were seen once, and the ten largest hold around 15%. What was sequenced was blood. Every receptor here comes from a woman aged 40 to 50 with Graves' ophthalmopathy.

This clonotype was picked up many times. The chain combines TRBV6-5 with TRBJ2-7, with 13 bases that match TRBD2. Per germline, CDR1 MNHEY and CDR2 SVGAGI. The CDR3 covers 20 residues. The J segment lost 3 bases and the V segment lost 5 bases, leaving 19 bases of the junction unmatched. The CDR3 loop reads CASSTRLAGGLHPLNYEQYF. Written as DNA, the CDR3 is TGTGCCAGCAGTACTCGACTAGCGGGAGGCCTACATCCTCTGAACTACGAGCAGTACTTC.

The chain uses TRBV19 and TRBJ1-1; no definite D call. V gave up 3 bases and J gave up 5 bases, with 10 bases separating them. This CDR3 is 13 amino acids long. The germline V gene encodes CDR1 LNHDA and CDR2 SQIVND (reference sequence). The CDR3 bases are TGTGCCAGTAGTATTAAGGTAGGGACTGAAGCTTTCTTT. Translated, it gives CASSIKVGTEAFF.

This clonotype was seen at least ten times. V usage is TRBV4-3 and J usage is TRBJ2-4; TRBD2 agrees at 7 bases. Germline-derived CDR1 and CDR2 are LGHNA and YSLEER. The CDR3 extends over 17 amino acids. The V segment lost 4 bases and the J segment 1 base; nucleotides outside the gene matches: 10. CDR3 amino acids: CASSRRAGEGAKNIQYF. CDR3 DNA: TGCGCCAGCAGCCGCCGCGCGGGAGAGGGTGCCAAAAACATTCAGTACTTC.

With regard to this clonotype: The conserved final phenylalanine or tryptophan is absent from the CDR3, which likely points to a read error. V and J are TRBV4-2 and TRBJ1-3; D not resolved. CDR3 length equals 15 residues. With 1 base removed from V and 1 base from J, the gap between germline ends came to 8 bases. Germline CDR1 reads LGHNA; CDR2 reads YNFKEQ. CDR3 sequence (DNA): TGTGCCAGCAGCCAAGGTGGGCTATCTGGAAACACCATATATCTT. Its protein product is CASSQGGLSGNTIYL.

The rearrangement links TRBV10-2 to TRBJ2-2; perhaps TRBD1 as D (6 bases). The CDR3 contains 15 residues. Trimming shortened V by 3 bases and J by 1 base, and 9 bases separated the two germline ends. Germline V gene sequence: CDR1 WSHSY, CDR2 SAAADI. CDR3 protein: CASSDLGQNTGELFF. In nucleotides, the CDR3 is TGCGCCAGCAGTGATCTGGGACAGAACACCGGGGAGCTGTTTTTT.

The table lists this clonotype with many counts. The chain combines TRBV11-1 with TRBJ2-5; D is ambiguous. In germline, CDR1 is SGHAT, CDR2 FQDESV (reference sequence). Trimming removed 5 bases at V and 2 bases at J, with 12 bases between. There are 14 residues in the CDR3. In nucleotides, the CDR3 is TGTGCCAGCAGCCCTTTAAGTCAGCAAGAGACCCAGTACTTC. Translated: CASSPLSQQETQYF.

This clonotype was seen at least ten times. This chain joins TRBV7-6 and TRBJ1-2; the D is unclear. CDR1 is SGHVS, CDR2 FNYEAQ, per germline. The CDR3 totals 9 residues. V dropped 9 bases and J dropped 7 bases, with 6 bases sitting between them. The DNA for the CDR3 is TGTGCCAGACTAGCTGGCTACACCTTC. Encoded protein: CARLAGYTF.

This clonotype has at least ten counts. The J gene is TRBJ1-5, the V gene TRBV25-1; TRBD1 matches 11 bases. The V gene end was trimmed by 6 bases and the J gene end by 1 base; junction bases not matched to a gene: 17. CDR1 MGHDK and CDR2 SYGVNS come from the germline V gene. The CDR3 totals 20 residues. CDR3 sequence: CASSPWTDRGRMLSNQPQHF. The CDR3 DNA reads TGTGCCAGCAGCCCCTGGACGGACAGGGGGCGCATGTTAAGCAATCAGCCCCAGCATTTT.

This rearrangement joins TRBV27 to TRBJ1-2; D possibly corresponds to TRBD1 (5 bases). The CDR3 length is 12 residues. Germline assignment: CDR1 MNHEY and CDR2 SMNVEV (reference sequence). V was shortened by 7 bases and J by 8 bases, with 14 bases between the two germline ends. In DNA, the CDR3 is TGTGCCAGCACCGGCCAGGGTGGCGGCTACACCTTC. It yields the protein CASTGQGGGYTF.

In its sample, this clonotype was seen many times. This CDR3 is CASSLRRGQGNTEAFF. CDR3 nucleotides: TGTGCCAGCAGTTTGAGGCGGGGGCAGGGGAACACTGAAGCTTTCTTT. V is TRBV28 and J is TRBJ1-1, with a possible D match to TRBD1 (6 bases). CDR1 and CDR2 from the germline V gene are MDHEN and SYDVKM. Trimming shortened V by 3 bases and J by 1 base, and 15 bases separated the two germline ends. The CDR3 spans 16 residues.

This clonotype was seen ten or more times. V gene TRBV7-2 combines with J gene TRBJ2-7; the D call may be TRBD1 or TRBD2 (5 bases each). CDR1 SGHTA and CDR2 FQGNSA come from the germline V gene. V lost 1 base, J lost 2 bases, and 12 bases lay in between. This CDR3 spans 15 amino acids. In nucleotides, the CDR3 is TGTGCCAGCAGCTTAGGGGACGCCGGGACCTACGAGCAGTACTTC. Encoded protein: CASSLGDAGTYEQYF.

This clonotype was detected only a few times. The rearrangement uses TRBV6-1 and TRBJ2-2, with D uncertain. Trimming pared 8 bases from V and 3 bases from J, leaving 10 bases between. CDR3 size: 13 residues. From germline, CDR1 is MNHNS and CDR2 SASEGT. The CDR3 DNA follows: TGTGCCAGCCCCCCCGCAGACACCGGGGAGCTGTTTTTT. Its translation is CASPPADTGELFF.

This clonotype was detected many times. The rearrangement uses TRBV30 and TRBJ2-7; D remains unclear. The germline CDR1 and CDR2 sequences are GTSNPN and SVGIG (reference sequence). V lost 0 bases and J lost 3, with 6 bases in between. The CDR3 covers 12 residues. The CDR3 DNA is TGTGCCTGGAGTGTTCGAGGCTACGAGCAGTACTTC. Translated, it gives CAWSVRGYEQYF.